Below, 21 T cell receptor beta chains from the same sample are listed, as sequenced in a study of T cell responses to AZD1222 COVID-19 vaccine. Sequencing was performed with immunoSEQ multiplex PCR; in TCRdb, only in-frame clones are kept and a portion is missing. Of 150,000 to 200,000 clones listed, around 94% were seen once; the top ten hold over 4.5%. The sample here was peripheral blood, taken 28 days after the second AZD1222 dose. The source is an adult who received the AZD1222 COVID-19 vaccine.

The chain uses TRBV5-6 and TRBJ1-1; D gene ambiguous. The V end lost 0 bases, the J end lost 0 bases, and 18 bases lay between the germline ends. Germline loops: CDR1 SGHDT, CDR2 YYEEEE. The CDR3 has 18 residues. The CDR3 coding sequence is TGTGCCAGCAGCTTGGCCACGGGGTCGAGTGGCGTGAACACTGAAGCTTTCTTT. This sequence encodes CASSLATGSSGVNTEAFF.

The J gene is TRBJ2-7, the V gene TRBV6-5, with TRBD2 matching 9 bases. CDR3 size: 13 residues. CDR1 is MNHEY and CDR2 is SVGAGI in the germline V gene. The trim removed 8 bases at V and 6 bases at J, leaving 8 bases unmatched. The DNA for the CDR3 is TGTGCCAGCGGATGGACTAGCGAGCGCGAGCAGTACTTC. Protein sequence: CASGWTSEREQYF.

This sequence joins TRBV10-3 and TRBJ2-1; unclear D gene. CDR1 and CDR2 from the germline V gene are ENHRY and SYGVKD. With 3 bases removed from V and 0 bases from J, the gap between germline ends came to 9 bases. This CDR3 contains 15 residues. DNA of the CDR3: TGTGCCATCAGTGACGCTCCAAGCTCCTACAATGAGCAGTTCTTC. It codes for CAISDAPSSYNEQFF.

The chain recombines TRBV7-2 with TRBJ1-3; possibly TRBD1 for D (5 bases). V lost 2 bases and J 0 bases, leaving 8 bases between the germline ends. This CDR3 is built from 15 residues. CDR1 SGHTA and CDR2 FQGNSA come from the germline V gene. The CDR3 reads CASSLQGYSGNTIYF. In DNA, the CDR3 is TGTGCCAGCAGCTTACAGGGTTACTCTGGAAACACCATATATTTT.

This clone showed up just once. The chain carries TRBV10-3 and TRBJ2-1; a possible D gene is TRBD2 (6 bases). CDR1 ENHRY and CDR2 SYGVKD come from the germline V gene. V gave up 6 bases and J gave up 9 bases, with 12 bases separating them. There are 12 residues in the CDR3. In DNA, the CDR3 is TGTGCCATCAGGGGGACCGGGGGTGAGCAGTTCTTC. Protein product: CAIRGTGGEQFF.

V is TRBV5-1 and J is TRBJ2-3; D perhaps matches TRBD2 (7 bases). The CDR3 loop spans 16 amino acids. Trimming pared 1 base from V and 1 base from J, leaving 13 bases between. The germline gives CDR1 SGHRS, CDR2 YFSETQ. The CDR3 region has the DNA TGCGCCAGCAGCTTGAGGGGGGGCGTACGCACAGATACGCAGTATTTT. It yields the protein CASSLRGGVRTDTQYF.

The chain links TRBV7-2 to TRBJ2-7, with TRBD1 as a possible D gene (6 bases). Germline V lookup: CDR1 SGHTA, CDR2 FQGNSA. The CDR3 is 15 residues long. Trimming cost V 5 bases and J 3 bases, with 17 bases left between them. The CDR3 DNA is TGTGCCAGCAGCCTCGGCGGACAGAAAAGCTACGAGCAGTACTTC. Protein product: CASSLGGQKSYEQYF.

This chain joins TRBV7-2 and TRBJ1-5; D is perhaps TRBD1 (5 bases). The CDR3 covers 14 residues. V lost 7 bases to trimming and J lost 2 bases, with 12 bases between them. Germline-derived CDR1 and CDR2 are SGHTA and FQGNSA. The CDR3 here is CASTNTGGNQPQHF. The DNA for the CDR3 is TGTGCCAGCACCAATACGGGGGGCAATCAGCCCCAGCATTTT.

V usage is TRBV27 and J usage is TRBJ2-5, with D possibly being TRBD2 (5 bases). Germline CDR1 and CDR2: MNHEY and SMNVEV (reference sequence). CDR3 size: 15 residues. V lost 7 bases to trimming and J lost 4 bases, with 19 bases between them. This CDR3 reads CASKVQGGRPETQYF. CDR3 coding DNA: TGTGCCAGCAAAGTCCAAGGAGGCAGACCAGAGACCCAGTACTTC.

The V call is TRBV18, the J call TRBJ2-7, with TRBD2 matching over 13 bases. Germline CDR1 is KGHSH and CDR2 is LQKENI. J gave up 6 bases and V 3 bases, and 5 bases lay outside the gene matches. The CDR3 extends over 15 amino acids. The CDR3 loop reads CASSPGLAGVPEQYF. CDR3 DNA sequence: TGTGCCAGCTCACCCGGACTAGCGGGAGTACCCGAGCAGTACTTC.

V is TRBV15 and J is TRBJ1-2, with D perhaps TRBD1 (5 bases). The CDR3 sequence is 17 residues long. Looked up from germline, CDR1 is LNHNV and CDR2 is YYDKDF (reference sequence). The V gene lost 0 bases and the J gene lost 0 bases, with 14 bases spanning the gap. CDR3 sequence reads: CATSREGRQSPNYGYTF. CDR3 in DNA: TGTGCCACCAGCAGAGAGGGACGTCAGAGCCCTAACTATGGCTACACCTTC.

V is TRBV7-3 and J is TRBJ1-1; 7 bases map to TRBD1. V was pared by 4 bases and J by 4 bases, with 6 bases of the junction left unmatched. This CDR3 has 14 amino acids. Germline lookup yields CDR1 SGHTA and CDR2 FQGTGA. The CDR3 is CASSYQGDSTEAFF. For the CDR3, the DNA is TGTGCCAGCAGCTACCAGGGGGATAGCACTGAAGCTTTCTTT.

The chain couples TRBV5-4 to TRBJ2-1; 8 nucleotides match TRBD2. This CDR3 comprises 16 residues. Trimming at V came to 0 bases and at J to 12 bases, leaving 14 bases not matched to a gene. Germline V gene sequence: CDR1 SGHNT, CDR2 YYREEE (reference sequence). In DNA, the CDR3 is TGTGCCAGCAGCTTGGCCTCTAGCGGGTCTCCGGTCGGGCAGTTCTTC. This encodes CASSLASSGSPVGQFF.

This chain links TRBV2 with TRBJ2-3; 11 bases align to TRBD2. V shed 4 bases, J shed 2 bases, and the junction held 2 bases outside the gene matches. Per the germline V gene, CDR1 is SNHLY and CDR2 is FYNNEI. CDR3 length: 15 amino acids. CDR3 DNA sequence: TGTGCCAGCAGTGTGGGACTAGCGGCCACAGATACGCAGTATTTT. It specifies CASSVGLAATDTQYF. The complete variable domain, with remaining parts taken from reference TRBV2 and TRBJ2-3, reads EPEVTQTPSHQVTQMGQEVILRCVPISNHLYFYWYRQILGQKVEFLVSFYNNEISEKSEIFDDQFSVERPDGSNFTLKIRSTKLEDSAMYFCASSVGLAATDTQYFGPGTRLTVL.

This sequence joins TRBV29-1 and TRBJ2-5; D tentatively fits TRBD1 or TRBD2 (6 bases each). Germline-derived CDR1 and CDR2 are SQVTM and ANQGSEA. Trimming pared 2 bases from V and 9 bases from J, leaving 16 bases between. The CDR3 extends over 13 amino acids. The CDR3 nucleotides are TGCAGCGTTGAAACGACTAGTCCAGGGGCCCAGTACTTC. Residues: CSVETTSPGAQYF.

This chain connects TRBV18 to TRBJ1-5; D is unclear. Trimming stripped 6 bases from V and 4 bases from J, with 13 bases between. Germline V gene data show CDR1 as KGHSH and CDR2 as LQKENI. The CDR3 covers 14 residues. The CDR3: CASSKGPANQPQHF. The CDR3 nucleotides read TGTGCCAGCTCCAAAGGCCCTGCGAATCAGCCCCAGCATTTT.

The rearrangement joins TRBV29-1 to TRBJ1-3, with TRBD1 as a possible D gene (6 bases). The CDR3 runs 16 residues. V lost 2 bases, J lost 5 bases, and 19 bases lay in between. CDR1 SQVTM and CDR2 ANQGSEA come from the germline V gene. The CDR3: CSVERWGGDTRNTIYF. CDR3 DNA sequence: TGCAGCGTTGAAAGGTGGGGTGGGGACACAAGAAACACCATATATTTT. Drawing the rest from reference TRBV29-1 and TRBJ1-3, the complete variable domain is SAVISQKPSRDICQRGTSLTIQCQVDSQVTMMFWYRQQPGQSLTLIATANQGSEATYESGFVIDKFPISRPNLTFSTLTVSNMSPEDSSIYLCSVERWGGDTRNTIYFGEGSWLTVV.

This rearrangement joins TRBV7-2 to TRBJ2-5; perhaps D is TRBD1 or TRBD2 (5 bases each). There are 14 residues in the CDR3. The V end lost 0 bases, the J end lost 2 bases, and 7 bases lay between the germline ends. Germline CDR1 SGHTA, CDR2 FQGNSA. The CDR3 loop is CASSLAGAQETQYF. The CDR3 DNA reads as TGTGCCAGCAGCTTAGCCGGGGCGCAAGAGACCCAGTACTTC. The variable domain in full, with the rest retrieved from reference TRBV7-2 and TRBJ2-5, is GAGVSQSPSNKVTEKGKDVELRCDPISGHTALYWYRQSLGQGLEFLIYFQGNSAPDKSGLPSDRFSAERTGGSVSTLTIQRTQQEDSAVYLCASSLAGAQETQYFGPGTRLLVL.

The J gene is TRBJ1-4, the V gene TRBV18; D gene unclear. CDR1 and CDR2 from the germline V gene are KGHSH and LQKENI. This CDR3 has 16 residues. The ends were cut back, 3 bases at V and 4 bases at J, with 15 bases in the middle. CDR3 DNA: TGTGCCAGCTCACCCCTGGGCGGCGGGGTTAATGAAAAACTGTTTTTT. Its protein is CASSPLGGGVNEKLFF.

The chain joins TRBV5-5 to TRBJ2-1, with D perhaps TRBD2 (5 bases). The CDR3 has 15 amino acids. V was cut by 1 base and J by 5 bases, with 13 bases left in between. Per germline, CDR1 SGHKS and CDR2 YYEKEE (reference sequence). Written as DNA, the CDR3 is TGTGCCAGCAGCTTGAGGTGGGAGAGGGACAATGAGCAGTTCTTC. It yields the protein CASSLRWERDNEQFF.

The rearrangement joins TRBV7-6 to TRBJ2-1; 8 nucleotides line up with TRBD2. The junction had 15 bases not matched to a gene; V was cut back by 7 bases and J by 7 bases. The CDR3 has 16 amino acids. CDR1 SGHVS and CDR2 FNYEAQ come from the germline V gene. In nucleotides, the CDR3 is TGTGCCAGCACCTTTGGGGGGGCGGGAGGAGTTAATGAGCAGTTCTTC. This encodes CASTFGGAGGVNEQFF. The variable domain in full, with the rest retrieved from reference TRBV7-6 and TRBJ2-1, is GAGVSQSPRYKVTKRGQDVALRCDPISGHVSLYWYRQALGQGPEFLTYFNYEAQQDKSGLPNDRFSAERPEGSISTLTIQRTEQRDSAMYRCASTFGGAGGVNEQFFGPGTRLTVL.